The present entry profiles one T cell receptor beta chain with its context. Two negative PCRs, clearance, or symptom resolution had been documented for recovered Cohort 3 donors. The repertoire was sequenced with immunoSEQ multiplex PCR; TCRdb's copy has only in-frame clones and lacks some. The sample lists approximately 220,000 clones; roughly 89% were seen once. This sample is drawn from a study of blood T cell repertoires in COVID-19. This CDR3 contains 18 residues. In germline, CDR1 is SGHRS, CDR2 YFSETQ. The trim removed 4 bases at V and 7 bases at J, leaving 20 bases unmatched. The source is a woman aged 40 to 49 who had recovered from COVID-19. This sequence joins TRBV5-1 and TRBJ1-3, with 7 bases lining up with TRBD1. Input material: PBMCs or T cells enriched from blood (not recorded which). CDR3 protein: CASSLGDSRRSRGNTIYF. In DNA, the CDR3 is TGCGCCAGCAGCCTGGGGGACAGTCGAAGGTCCAGGGGCAACACCATATATTTT. Full variable domain (rest looked up from reference TRBV5-1 and TRBJ1-3): KAGVTQTPRYLIKTRGQQVTLSCSPISGHRSVSWYQQTPGQGLQFLFEYFSETQRNKGNFPGRFSGRQFSNSRSEMNVSTLELGDSALYLCASSLGDSRRSRGNTIYFGEGSWLTVV.